The 22 T cell receptor beta chains below were found in one sample sequenced in a study of T cell changes during pregnancy in multiple sclerosis. Here immunoSEQ multiplex PCR was the method, and the copy in TCRdb shows in-frame clones only, minus some. The repertoire includes about 35,000 clones, about 92% of them detected once, and 0.7% to 0.95% sits in the top ten. The sample in question was CD4+ T cells from peripheral blood mononuclear cells, obtained after pregnancy. Source of these receptors: a female donor in good health, enrolled as a control in a pregnancy study.

This chain links TRBV6-6 with TRBJ2-7; 9 nucleotides agree with TRBD2. The V gene end was trimmed by 6 bases and the J gene end by 2 bases; junction bases not matched to a gene: 5. The CDR3 runs 14 residues. The germline V gene has CDR1 MNHNY and CDR2 SVGAGI (reference sequence). CDR3 DNA: TGTGCCAGCAGAAGGACTAGCGATACCTACGAGCAGTACTTC. Its protein is CASRRTSDTYEQYF.

This rearrangement joins TRBV6-1 to TRBJ2-1; TRBD2 is a possible D gene (5 bases). Germline V lookup: CDR1 MNHNS, CDR2 SASEGT. The V gene lost 6 bases and the J gene lost 5 bases, with 11 bases spanning the gap. This CDR3 has 13 amino acids. The CDR3, as DNA: TGTGCCAGCAGGGGGTGGGGAGACAATGAGCAGTTCTTC. Translating it yields CASRGWGDNEQFF.

The J gene is TRBJ2-1, the V gene TRBV7-6; 9 bases are shared with TRBD1. The V segment lost 2 bases and the J segment 6 bases; nucleotides outside the gene matches: 11. Looked up from germline, CDR1 is SGHVS and CDR2 is FNYEAQ. The CDR3 is made up of 17 amino acids. CDR3 coding DNA: TGTGCCAGCAGCTTAACACTCCGGGACAGGGAGGTCAATGAGCAGTTCTTC. Translated, it gives CASSLTLRDREVNEQFF.

This rearrangement joins TRBV19 to TRBJ2-1; no clear D. Germline V gives CDR1 LNHDA, CDR2 SQIVND (reference sequence). Trimming pared 9 bases from V and 0 bases from J, leaving 15 bases between. The CDR3 loop spans 15 amino acids. For the CDR3, the DNA is TGTGCCAGCAAGACATGGCCTAACTCCTACAATGAGCAGTTCTTC. Translating gives CASKTWPNSYNEQFF.

The V and J genes are TRBV7-2 and TRBJ1-1, with 7 positions matching TRBD1. Unmatched junction bases numbered 18, after V lost 9 bases and J lost 8 bases. The germline CDR1 and CDR2 sequences are SGHTA and FQGNSA. The CDR3 totals 15 residues. CDR3: CASTLLSGGIKEAFF. The CDR3 DNA is TGTGCCAGTACTCTTTTATCAGGGGGAATCAAGGAAGCTTTCTTT.

This clone was detected once. The chain uses TRBV7-8 and TRBJ2-5, with 9 bases matching TRBD2. The CDR3 length is 18 residues. CDR1 is SGHVS, CDR2 FQNEAQ, per germline. The junction had 15 bases not matched to a gene; V was cut back by 0 bases and J by 7 bases. The CDR3 protein is CASSLAWGRSGGPRTQYF. In DNA form, the CDR3 reads TGTGCCAGCAGCTTAGCTTGGGGGAGGAGCGGGGGGCCCCGGACCCAGTACTTC.

V is TRBV28 and J is TRBJ2-3; D is possibly TRBD1 (6 bases). V was shortened by 8 bases and J by 2 bases, with 20 bases between the two germline ends. The germline V gene encodes CDR1 MDHEN and CDR2 SYDVKM. The CDR3 extends over 16 amino acids. This chain's CDR3 is CASSDPRGLLTDTQYF. The DNA for the CDR3 is TGTGCCAGCTCTGACCCCAGGGGTCTCCTCACAGATACGCAGTATTTT.

The chain carries TRBV7-2 and TRBJ2-5; 8 bases line up with TRBD2. The CDR3 is 13 residues long. CDR1 and CDR2 from the germline V gene are SGHTA and FQGNSA. Unmatched junction bases numbered 14, after V lost 7 bases and J lost 13 bases. CDR3 in amino acids: CASTSDPGGAPYF. In DNA form, the CDR3 reads TGTGCCAGCACCTCGGATCCCGGGGGGGCCCCGTACTTC.

This chain links TRBV19 with TRBJ2-7; tentatively, D is TRBD1 (6 bases). The CDR3 extends over 13 amino acids. V gave up 8 bases and J gave up 3 bases, with 14 bases separating them. The V gene's germline CDR1 is LNHDA and CDR2 SQIVND (reference sequence). The CDR3 DNA reads TGTGCCAGTTCCCGGGACACCCTCTACGAGCAGTACTTC. This translates into CASSRDTLYEQYF.

J is TRBJ1-2 and V is TRBV5-1; D possibly corresponds to TRBD1 (5 bases). V was shortened by 6 bases and J by 4 bases, with 16 bases between the two germline ends. The CDR3 contains 14 residues. CDR1 is SGHRS and CDR2 is YFSETQ in the germline V gene. The CDR3 DNA is TGCGCCAGCAAATTGGGGGGAGAGTCCTATGGCTACACCTTC. It encodes CASKLGGESYGYTF. Drawing the rest from reference TRBV5-1 and TRBJ1-2, the complete variable domain is KAGVTQTPRYLIKTRGQQVTLSCSPISGHRSVSWYQQTPGQGLQFLFEYFSETQRNKGNFPGRFSGRQFSNSRSEMNVSTLELGDSALYLCASKLGGESYGYTFGSGTRLTVV.

The CDR3 spells CASSQFRAGTYTDTQYF. CDR3 nucleotide sequence: TGCGCCAGCAGCCAATTTCGAGCGGGGACTTACACAGATACGCAGTATTTT. The chain joins TRBV4-3 to TRBJ2-3; 7 positions match TRBD2. This CDR3 has 17 residues. J lost 2 bases, V lost 2 bases, and 10 bases had no gene match. CDR1 and CDR2 (germline): LGHNA, YSLEER.

The chain's CDR3 is CASSLGVGGRNEQYF. CDR3 nucleotide sequence: TGTGCCAGCAGCTTAGGTGTGGGAGGGCGAAACGAGCAGTACTTC. The rearrangement uses TRBV7-3 and TRBJ2-7; 7 nucleotides line up with TRBD2. The germline V gene has CDR1 SGHTA and CDR2 FQGTGA. CDR3 length: 15 residues. V dropped 2 bases and J dropped 5; count of bases not matched to a gene: 9.

V usage is TRBV6-5 and J usage is TRBJ1-2; D uncertain. The V gene's germline CDR1 is MNHEY and CDR2 SVGAGI. Between the trimmed V and J ends, which lost 8 bases and 2 bases, there was a span of 12 bases. This CDR3 has 13 amino acids. The chain's CDR3 is CASGRTGNYGYTF. For the CDR3, the DNA is TGTGCCAGCGGACGTACGGGAAACTATGGCTACACCTTC.

CDR3: CASINPTGRNQPQHF. CDR3 bases: TGTGCCAGCATCAATCCGACAGGGCGGAATCAGCCCCAGCATTTT. V is TRBV6-1 and J is TRBJ1-5; 7 nucleotides line up with TRBD1. Trimming removed 7 bases from V and 4 bases from J; junction bases left unmatched: 10. Germline CDR1 and CDR2: MNHNS and SASEGT. This CDR3 comprises 15 residues.

The chain couples TRBV29-1 to TRBJ2-5, with 7 nucleotides matching TRBD2. Germline CDR1 is SQVTM and CDR2 is ANQGSEA. The trim removed 6 bases at V and 2 bases at J, leaving 6 bases unmatched. The length of the CDR3 is 13 residues. The CDR3 DNA reads TGCAGCGTCTCGGGGGGTGTTCAAGAGACCCAGTACTTC. Translated: CSVSGGVQETQYF.

CDR3 sequence (DNA): TGTGCCACCCGGGCCGGGACAGGCAATTTTCAGCCCCAGCATTTT. Translating it yields CATRAGTGNFQPQHF. J is TRBJ1-5 and V is TRBV15; 8 bases are shared with TRBD1. The germline CDR1 and CDR2 sequences are LNHNV and YYDKDF (reference sequence). This CDR3 spans 15 amino acids. With V trimmed by 8 bases and J by 6 bases, 12 bases remained unmatched.

A remark on this clone: An end of the junction does not agree with germline; a read error may underlie this. Other nucleotide sequences in the sample specify the same CDR3. The genes are TRBV6-5 and TRBJ2-7; D uncertain. The CDR3 totals 14 residues. Looked up from germline, CDR1 is MNHEY and CDR2 is SVGAGI. The CDR3 loop is CASPPQVPTYEQYF. The CDR3 region has the DNA TGTGCCAGCCCCCCCCAGGTCCCCACCTACGAACAGTACTTC.

The chain joins TRBV15 to TRBJ1-4; a weak D match, TRBD1 (6 bases). With 3 bases removed from V and 9 bases from J, the gap between germline ends came to 26 bases. The CDR3 has 18 amino acids. The germline CDR1 and CDR2 sequences are LNHNV and YYDKDF (reference sequence). CDR3 sequence reads: CATSSSGGGARNSQKLFF. CDR3 bases: TGTGCCACCAGCAGCTCAGGAGGGGGGGCGCGGAATTCCCAAAAACTGTTTTTT.

The chain joins TRBV5-5 to TRBJ2-2; TRBD1 matches at 7 bases. This CDR3 comprises 14 residues. CDR1 SGHKS and CDR2 YYEKEE come from the germline V gene (reference sequence). J lost 3 bases, V lost 3 bases, and 2 bases had no gene match. The CDR3 DNA is TGTGCCAGCAGCTCGACAGGGTACACCGGGGAGCTGTTTTTT. Translated: CASSSTGYTGELFF. Complete variable domain (other parts from reference TRBV5-5 and TRBJ2-2): DAGVTQSPTHLIKTRGQQVTLRCSPISGHKSVSWYQQVLGQGPQFIFQYYEKEERGRGNFPDRFSARQFPNYSSELNVNALLLGDSALYLCASSSTGYTGELFFGEGSRLTVL.

The table lists this clone with a count of one. The rearrangement links TRBV5-4 to TRBJ2-7, with TRBD2 matching over 7 bases. CDR3 length: 16 amino acids. The ends lost 0 bases at V and 11 bases at J; junction bases unmatched: 17. Germline V CDR1 and CDR2: SGHNT, YYREEE (reference sequence). The CDR3 loop is CASSLDPGGNIGVEYF. The CDR3 DNA sequence: TGTGCCAGCAGCTTGGACCCGGGAGGAAACATTGGCGTAGAGTACTTC.

The rearrangement uses TRBV11-3 and TRBJ2-2; 7 bases match TRBD1. V trimming: 5 bases; J trimming: 3 bases; junction bases outside the gene matches: 9. The CDR3 runs 16 residues. Germline assignment: CDR1 SGHNT and CDR2 YENEEA. CDR3 bases: TGTGCCAGCAGCCACCGGGACAGACAGTACACCGGGGAGCTGTTTTTT. Translation gives CASSHRDRQYTGELFF.

A single count supports this clone. The chain employs TRBV6-5 and TRBJ2-1, with 7 bases fitting TRBD2. The J segment lost 6 bases and the V segment lost 6 bases, leaving 8 bases of the junction unmatched. The CDR3 spans 14 residues. From germline, CDR1 is MNHEY and CDR2 SVGAGI. DNA of the CDR3: TGTGCCAGCAGGGCGGCGGGAGAAGTCAATGAGCAGTTCTTC. This sequence encodes CASRAAGEVNEQFF.